The 22 T cell receptor beta chains listed next were all sequenced from one sample in a study of regulatory T cells in long-lasting Graves disease. Combining iRepertoire HTBI primers with Arm-PCR of CDR3 regions, the authors built TCR beta libraries. TCRdb fed the multiplex PCR reads into MiXCR, producing one record per CDR3 protein. The data contain 360,000 or so distinct CDR3 sequences, 20% to 25% of them singletons. Time point described: persistent/refractory GD, antithyroid drugs over 5 years with positive TRAb. Extracted RNA from PBMCs served as the source of the TCR library. Sequencing used peripheral blood mononuclear cells (PBMCs), obtained when the disease was refractory, from a patient treated with antithyroid drugs. The source of these receptors is a woman aged 40 to 50 with Graves disease.

The CDR3 DNA reads TGTGCCAGCAGCCCCCTGCGGGAGGGCGAGCAGTACTTC. Translating it yields CASSPLREGEQYF. The V call is TRBV7-9, the J call TRBJ2-7; the match to TRBD2 covers 9 bases. Trimming at V came to 5 bases and at J to 6 bases, leaving 5 bases not matched to a gene. The CDR3 runs to 13 residues. The germline V gene encodes CDR1 SEHNR and CDR2 FQNEAQ (reference sequence).

This clonotype was seen repeatedly, ten times or more. The rearrangement uses TRBV3-1 and TRBJ1-5; D call uncertain. The CDR3 totals 14 residues. Trimming shortened V by 8 bases and J by 7 bases, and 18 bases separated the two germline ends. Germline values: CDR1 LGHDT, CDR2 YNNKEL (reference sequence). The CDR3 sequence: CASGPSSVFQPQHF. The DNA of the CDR3 is TGTGCCAGCGGACCTTCGTCAGTTTTCCAGCCCCAGCATTTT. Drawing the rest from reference TRBV3-1 and TRBJ1-5, the complete variable domain is DTAVSQTPKYLVTQMGNDKSIKCEQNLGHDTMYWYKQDSKKFLKIMFSYNNKELIINETVPNRFSPKSPDKAHLNLHINSLELGDSAVYFCASGPSSVFQPQHFGDGTRLSIL.

The rearrangement links TRBV7-2 to TRBJ1-5, with TRBD1 matching 9 bases. CDR3 length equals 14 residues. Germline CDR1 SGHTA, CDR2 FQGNSA. With 8 bases clipped from V and 4 bases from J, the junction kept 6 bases outside the gene matches. Here the CDR3 DNA reads TGTGCCAGCTCGACCGGGACAGGGAATCAGCCCCAGCATTTT. Protein sequence: CASSTGTGNQPQHF.

This clonotype showed up many times. The chain joins TRBV11-2 to TRBJ2-5; perhaps TRBD1 as D (6 bases). The CDR3 loop spans 15 amino acids. Germline CDR1 is SGHAT and CDR2 is FQNNGV. V was pared by 1 base and J by 5 bases, with 14 bases between. The CDR3 sequence is CASSLVPGVTETQYF. Here the CDR3 DNA reads TGTGCCAGCAGCTTAGTTCCAGGGGTAACGGAGACCCAGTACTTC.

This clonotype was observed many times. The V call is TRBV2, the J call TRBJ2-7; 9 bases agree with TRBD2. The CDR3 consists of 16 residues. Per germline, CDR1 SNHLY and CDR2 FYNNEI. Unmatched junction bases numbered 14, after V lost 2 bases and J lost 9 bases. The CDR3 DNA reads TGTGCCAGCAGTGAAATTAGGGGACTAGCAACTTCGCCGCAGTACTTC. It yields the protein CASSEIRGLATSPQYF. The full variable domain, its missing parts supplied by reference TRBV2 and TRBJ2-7, is EPEVTQTPSHQVTQMGQEVILRCVPISNHLYFYWYRQILGQKVEFLVSFYNNEISEKSEIFDDQFSVERPDGSNFTLKIRSTKLEDSAMYFCASSEIRGLATSPQYFGPGTRLTVT.

This clonotype has only a few counts. A much larger clone differs from this one at a single base, so this may be a read error. The chain uses TRBV28 and TRBJ2-7; 9 nucleotides align to TRBD1. After removal of 3 bases from V and 6 bases from J, the junction contained 9 bases not matched to a gene. The CDR3 runs to 15 residues. Germline CDR1 MDHEN, CDR2 SYDVKM. Written as DNA, the CDR3 is TGTGCCAGCAGTTTCCCGGGACAGGGAGGCGGCGAGCAGTACTTC. Residues: CASSFPGQGGGEQYF.

This clonotype was picked up a small number of times. The rearrangement joins TRBV7-9 to TRBJ1-2; weak D call: TRBD1 (6 bases). Germline values: CDR1 SEHNR, CDR2 FQNEAQ (reference sequence). V lost 5 bases and J 4 bases, leaving 17 bases between the germline ends. This CDR3 has 15 amino acids. The CDR3 sequence: CASSPQDDRSYGYTF. The CDR3 DNA follows: TGTGCCAGCAGCCCACAGGACGACAGGAGCTATGGCTACACCTTC.

This clonotype occurred many times. V and J are TRBV10-3 and TRBJ2-5; no definite D call. Germline assignment: CDR1 ENHRY and CDR2 SYGVKD. The V end was cut by 0 bases, the J end by 4 bases, with 3 bases between. The CDR3 contains 12 residues. The CDR3 bases are TGTGCCATCAGTGAGTCGATAGAGACCCAGTACTTC. Translated: CAISESIETQYF.

The chain is built from TRBV19 and TRBJ1-5, with D perhaps given as TRBD1 or TRBD2 (5 bases each). The J call is doubtful: the DNA matches TRBJ2-3 better. The CDR3 is 13 residues long. The germline V gene has CDR1 LNHDA and CDR2 SQIVND (reference sequence). The DNA of the CDR3 is TGTGCCAGTAGTATGAGGTGGGACCAGCCCCAGTATTTT. It specifies CASSMRWDQPQYF.

This clonotype has ten or more counts. This rearrangement joins TRBV6-2 or TRBV6-3 to TRBJ1-1; D not certain. Germline V lookup: CDR1 MNHEY, CDR2 SVGEGT. CDR3 length: 13 amino acids. The V end lost 4 bases, the J end lost 6 bases, and 12 bases lay between the germline ends. DNA of the CDR3: TGTGCCAGCAGTTTCGACGCTCACTCTGAAGCTTTCTTT. It is translated as CASSFDAHSEAFF.

The chain has TRBV19 and TRBJ1-2, with unresolved D. Per germline, CDR1 LNHDA and CDR2 SQIVND (reference sequence). Trimming left V 5 bases short and J 4 bases short, with 8 bases between. This CDR3 is built from 12 residues. CDR3 region: CASSGPSYGYTF. The CDR3 nucleotides read TGTGCCAGTAGTGGTCCCAGCTATGGCTACACCTTC.

This chain connects TRBV28 to TRBJ2-1; the D is unclear. CDR1 and CDR2 (germline): MDHEN, SYDVKM. V was trimmed by 3 bases and J by 0 bases, leaving 9 bases between them. This CDR3 contains 15 residues. CDR3 sequence reads: CASSFGRNSYNEQFF. Written as DNA, the CDR3 is TGTGCCAGCAGTTTCGGTCGAAACTCCTACAATGAGCAGTTCTTC. The complete variable domain, with remaining parts taken from reference TRBV28 and TRBJ2-1, reads DVKVTQSSRYLVKRTGEKVFLECVQDMDHENMFWYRQDPGLGLRLIYFSYDVKMKEKGDIPEGYSVSREKKERFSLILESASTNQTSMYLCASSFGRNSYNEQFFGPGTRLTVL.

The sample holds a few counts of this clonotype. J is TRBJ1-6 and V is TRBV25-1; D uncertain. Trimming left V 3 bases short and J 2 bases short, with 2 bases between. The length of the CDR3 is 13 residues. The germline CDR1 and CDR2 sequences are MGHDK and SYGVNS. The CDR3 DNA follows: TGTGCCAGCAGTGAGACCTATAATTCACCCCTCCACTTT. Translation gives CASSETYNSPLHF.

At least ten counts were recorded for this clonotype. The CDR3 spells CASSELEALNSPLHF. The CDR3 DNA reads as TGTGCCAGCAGTGAACTGGAGGCCTTGAATTCACCCCTCCACTTT. The rearrangement uses TRBV2 and TRBJ1-6; D uncertain. V was trimmed by 2 bases and J by 7 bases, leaving 12 bases between them. This CDR3 is built from 15 residues. Germline lookup yields CDR1 SNHLY and CDR2 FYNNEI.

In this sample, this clonotype turned up a few times. The chain combines TRBV5-1 with TRBJ1-1; TRBD1 matches 10 bases. Germline trimming cut 3 bases from V and 4 bases from J; bases unmatched to any gene: 3. Germline V gene sequence: CDR1 SGHRS, CDR2 YFSETQ. There are 14 residues in the CDR3. Written as DNA, the CDR3 is TGCGCCAGCAGCTGGACAGGGGGGACCACTGAAGCTTTCTTT. It encodes CASSWTGGTTEAFF.

This chain uses TRBV4-1 with TRBJ2-7, with D unclear. Germline CDR1 and CDR2: MGHRA and YSYEKL. V shed 2 bases and J shed 0 bases, with 20 bases lying between them. The CDR3 extends over 18 amino acids. This chain's CDR3 is CASSQTWFVRQSSYEQYF. The CDR3, as DNA: TGCGCCAGCAGCCAAACCTGGTTTGTCCGCCAAAGCTCCTACGAGCAGTACTTC.

The chain uses TRBV2 and TRBJ1-1; TRBD1 matches 7 bases. The germline CDR1 and CDR2 sequences are SNHLY and FYNNEI. Germline trimming cut 4 bases from V and 1 base from J; bases unmatched to any gene: 12. This CDR3 comprises 17 residues. The CDR3 protein is CASSAGTVPSSNTEAFF. CDR3 DNA: TGTGCCAGCAGTGCTGGGACAGTACCCTCGTCGAACACTGAAGCTTTCTTT.

In this sample, this clonotype turned up a few times. V and J are TRBV29-1 and TRBJ1-5, with D perhaps TRBD1 (5 bases). Trimming removed 4 bases from V and 4 bases from J, with 20 bases in between. CDR3 length: 16 residues. Germline V gives CDR1 SQVTM, CDR2 ANQGSEA. CDR3 DNA sequence: TGCAGCGTTGTTTTCGGAGGGGTTGTGGTAAATCAGCCCCAGCATTTT. It translates to CSVVFGGVVVNQPQHF.

This clonotype showed up just a few times. The chain has TRBV29-1 and TRBJ1-2; 9 bases fit TRBD1. This CDR3 contains 13 residues. Trimming removed 5 bases from V and 5 bases from J; junction bases left unmatched: 6. The germline gives CDR1 SQVTM, CDR2 ANQGSEA. CDR3 sequence reads: CSVTPGTGYGYTF. The CDR3 DNA reads TGCAGCGTTACCCCCGGGACAGGGTATGGCTACACCTTC.

This clonotype occurred many times. This chain joins TRBV6-2 or TRBV6-3 and TRBJ1-5, with D tentatively TRBD1 (5 bases). There are 13 residues in the CDR3. Trimming took 5 bases from V and 6 from J, leaving 11 bases between them. CDR1 MNHEY and CDR2 SVGEGT come from the germline V gene. CDR3 in amino acids: CASSLSGGQPQHF. The CDR3 nucleotides read TGTGCCAGCAGTCTAAGCGGGGGTCAGCCCCAGCATTTT.

This clonotype was counted between two and nine times. V gene TRBV5-1 combines with J gene TRBJ2-2; D gene uncertain. CDR3 length: 14 residues. Germline CDR1 is SGHRS and CDR2 is YFSETQ. Trimming took 5 bases from V and 0 from J, leaving 8 bases between them. The CDR3 here is CASRLQTNTGELFF. The CDR3 DNA is TGCGCCAGCAGGCTTCAGACGAACACCGGGGAGCTGTTTTTT.

The rearrangement uses TRBV15 and TRBJ2-6; D might be TRBD1 or TRBD2, each matching 5 bases. The CDR3 sequence is 16 residues long. Between the trimmed V and J ends, which lost 8 bases and 0 bases, there was a span of 14 bases. CDR1 LNHNV and CDR2 YYDKDF come from the germline V gene (reference sequence). The CDR3, as DNA: TGTGCCACCTCCACGGGACCCAGCTCTGGGGCCAACGTCCTGACTTTC. Residues: CATSTGPSSGANVLTF.